This TCR beta chain emerged from a study of T cell repertoires in cytomegalovirus infection. About the research overall: Public TCR beta signatures marked donors with CMV infection and the matching HLA.

In germline, CDR1 is LGHDT, CDR2 YNNKEL (reference sequence). This CDR3 comprises 15 residues. J lost 8 bases, V lost 1 base, and 6 bases had no gene match. Study-wide findings and caveats: It was HLA-C-restricted CMV-specific TCR beta clonotypes that dominated the response ex vivo. Of the TCR beta families, the public ones yielded a cumulative frequency that identified carriers of CMV plus the relevant HLA.

Turning to this clonotype: Antigen unknown.

MiXCR was run by TCRdb on the reads, yielding one entry per CDR3 protein. The sample holds hundreds of thousands of distinct CDR3 sequences; around 9.5% are singletons and the top ten take about 4.5%. Sequenced sample: PBMCs. The receptor comes from a human donor in good health (CMV status not recorded). Some clones in this sample may be carry-over from other donors' samples. The rearrangement joins TRBV3-1 to TRBJ2-1, with 9 bases lining up with TRBD2. CDR3: CASSQGLAGTHEQFF. CDR3 sequence (DNA): TGTGCCAGCAGCCAAGGCCTAGCGGGAACCCATGAGCAGTTCTTC.